This T cell receptor (beta chain) stems from a study of CD8 T cells in Susac syndrome (dated by TCRdb to 2018 to 2020). At the level of the whole study: Of the Susac syndrome patients who were sequenced, about eight were in clinical remission while more than five had clinically active disease. At blood withdrawal, Susac syndrome patients were therapy-naive, treated with corticosteroids (with IVIg additionally given to some), or treated with IVIg alone. The study used repertoire sequencing to test whether antigen drove CD8+ T cell activation and differentiation in Susac syndrome. The study compared CD8+ T cell repertoire clonality among roughly eleven healthy donors, some 14 Susac syndrome patients and approximately 16 multiple sclerosis patients. Study-level results and caveats: In the total CD8+ and CD8+ TEMRA repertoires, about 16 and five Susac-specific public clones, respectively, were identified. The number of individuals in the TCR sequencing and HLA analysis was acknowledged as relatively small. Clonal expansion was seen in Susac syndrome CD8+ repertoires, peaking in CD8+ TEMRA cells and being greater in clinically active patients than in remitting ones.

RNA was extracted using the RNeasy kit, and roughly 0.5 to 1 microgram was reverse transcribed with random hexamers. The immunoSEQ multiplex PCR assay, which covers 54 Vbeta and 13 Jbeta segments, was used to amplify TCR beta CDR3 regions. PCR amplification bias was corrected by using a synthetic template baseline for primer optimization and computational correction. The authors processed their data as follows. Reads were annotated to V, D and J genes according to IMGT and were analyzed with immunoSEQ Analyzer, with only productive sequences retained. Clonality was calculated as one minus the Shannon entropy normalized by log2 of the number of productive unique sequences. Public and private clones were assessed among the 100 most prevalent clones of each patient and control. Clones were defined as Susac-specific when absent from the healthy and MS cohorts, from over 950 published viral clones and from other ImmuneACCESS disease sequences. The raw public reads went through TCRdb reprocessing: fastp at Q25, MiXCR clone calling, in-frame beta chains kept. A single entry per CDR3 protein holds the most common genes and DNA from its merged rows. The V and J calls shown here were made by TCRdb, not taken from the authors' results. The sample table lists roughly 88,000 distinct CDR3 sequences, approximately 96% of them with a count of one. Of the sample, more than 0.35% falls within the top ten clones.

From cysteine to phenylalanine, the CDR3 is 14 amino acids long. Just CDR3 DNA is preserved here, 42 bases in frame from base 1. The CDR1 and CDR2 encoded by the germline V gene (reference sequence) are LNHNV and YYDKDF. Relative to germline, V is 4 bases shorter and J is 0 bases shorter, with 7 bases between their ends. High-throughput TCR beta sequencing profiled peripheral blood CD8+ and CD4+ T cells from healthy donors, Susac syndrome patients and multiple sclerosis patients. The Susac syndrome patients fulfilled recently defined diagnostic criteria for either definite or probable disease. Bulk CD8+ and CD4+ T cells were purified by magnetic negative isolation, whereas CD8+ TEMRA cells were enriched by FACS. Blood was drawn into EDTA tubes, processed within 24 hours, and PBMCs were isolated by density gradient centrifugation. PBMCs destined for TCR sequencing were cryopreserved in liquid nitrogen and later thawed in a 37 °C water bath. Purity of sorted or isolated CD4+, CD8+ and CD8+ TEMRA cells was at least 90%.

On this clonotype itself: Its cognate antigen has yet to be identified. No clone much larger than this one lies a single base away; base qualities are absent.

The specimen was CD8+ T cells from PBMCs. The chain joins TRBV15 to TRBJ2-1, with no confidently assigned D gene. The source of this sequence is a human donor with Susac syndrome. Here is the DNA: TGTGCCACCAGCATAGTCCGCTCCTACAATGAGCAGTTCTTC. The translation is CATSIVRSYNEQFF. Full variable domain (CDR3 extended with the reference TRBV15 and TRBJ2-1 proteins): DAMVIQNPRYQVTQFGKPVTLSCSQTLNHNVMYWYQQKSSQAPKLLFHYYDKDFNNEADTPDNFQSRRPNTSFCFLDIRSPGLGDTAMYLCATSIVRSYNEQFFGPGTRLTVL.